The clone carrying this TCR beta chain was counted many times. Its antigen is not known. These data belong to a study of T cells in Graves' hyperthyroidism and ophthalmopathy. The CDR3 regions of TCR beta were amplified from RNA transcripts. First-round RT-PCR with HTBI primers amplified the TCR CDR3 region. TCRdb redid the calling of the multiplex PCR reads with MiXCR, one entry per CDR3 protein. The data hold about 110,000 distinct CDR3 sequences, with roughly 15% observed a single time. Study results and limitations: Separating ophthalmopathy from stable hyperthyroidism was achieved by a 13 V-J model.

Stable disease denoted Graves' hyperthyroidism without ophthalmopathy progression within 18 months. Uncontrolled infection, other autoimmune disease, pregnancy or lactation barred patients from enrollment. Clinical symptoms, serum thyroxine and TRAb, thyroid ultrasound and orbital computed tomography were used for the diagnoses. The CDR3 length is 15 residues. CDR1 LNHNV and CDR2 YYDKDF come from the germline V gene (reference sequence). The V end lost 3 bases, the J end lost 0 bases, and 9 bases lay between the germline ends. The chain joins TRBV15 to TRBJ2-1, with TRBD2 as a possible D gene (5 bases). The source material was blood. The clonotype was recovered from a woman in her forties or fifties with Graves' hyperthyroidism. The CDR3 reads CATSSVASSYNEQFF. The CDR3 DNA reads as TGTGCCACCAGCAGCGTAGCGAGCTCCTACAATGAGCAGTTCTTC. Supplemented by reference TRBV15 and TRBJ2-1, the full variable domain reads DAMVIQNPRYQVTQFGKPVTLSCSQTLNHNVMYWYQQKSSQAPKLLFHYYDKDFNNEADTPDNFQSRRPNTSFCFLDIRSPGLGDTAMYLCATSSVASSYNEQFFGPGTRLTVL.